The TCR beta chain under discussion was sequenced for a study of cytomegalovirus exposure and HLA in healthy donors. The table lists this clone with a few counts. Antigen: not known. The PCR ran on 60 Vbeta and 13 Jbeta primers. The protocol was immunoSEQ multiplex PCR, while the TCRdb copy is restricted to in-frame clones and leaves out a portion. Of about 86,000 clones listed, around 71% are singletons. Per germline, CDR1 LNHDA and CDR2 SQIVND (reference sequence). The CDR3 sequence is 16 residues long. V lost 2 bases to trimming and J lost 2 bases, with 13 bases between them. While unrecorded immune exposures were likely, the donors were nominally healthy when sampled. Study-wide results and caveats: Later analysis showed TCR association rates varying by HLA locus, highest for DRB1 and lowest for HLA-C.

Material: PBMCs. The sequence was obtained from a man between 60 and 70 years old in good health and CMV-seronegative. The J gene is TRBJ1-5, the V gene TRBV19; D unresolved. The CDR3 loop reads CASSISGRWGNQPQHF. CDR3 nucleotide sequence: TGTGCCAGTAGTATAAGCGGACGATGGGGCAATCAGCCCCAGCATTTT.